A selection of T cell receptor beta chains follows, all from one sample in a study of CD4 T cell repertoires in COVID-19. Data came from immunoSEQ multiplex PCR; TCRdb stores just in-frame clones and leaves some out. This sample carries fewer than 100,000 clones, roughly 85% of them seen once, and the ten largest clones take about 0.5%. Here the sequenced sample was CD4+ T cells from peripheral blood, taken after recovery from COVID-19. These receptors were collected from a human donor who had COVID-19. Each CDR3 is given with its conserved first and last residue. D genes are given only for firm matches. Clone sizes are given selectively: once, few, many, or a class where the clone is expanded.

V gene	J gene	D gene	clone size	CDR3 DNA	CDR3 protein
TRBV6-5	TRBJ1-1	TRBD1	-	TGTGCCAGCTCAAGGACAGGGAACACTGAAGCTTTCTTT	CASSRTGNTEAFF
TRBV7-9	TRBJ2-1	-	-	TGTGCCAGCAGCTTAGATATACAGGGAGAAATCTTC	CASSLDIQGEIF
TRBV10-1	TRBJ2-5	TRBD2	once	TGCGCCAGCAGCCCGGGACTAGCGGTAGAGACCCAGTACTTC	CASSPGLAVETQYF
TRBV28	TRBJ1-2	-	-	TGTGCCAGCAGTTTACCCGCCTTGGGAGGCTACACCTTC	CASSLPALGGYTF
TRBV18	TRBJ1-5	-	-	TGTGCCAGCTCCCGGGACCGCGATGAACCCCAGCATTTT	CASSRDRDEPQHF
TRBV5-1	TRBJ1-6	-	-	TGCGCCAGCAGCGAAAGCTCCTATAATTCACCCCTCCACTTT	CASSESSYNSPLHF
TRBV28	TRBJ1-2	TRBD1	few	TGTGCCAGCAGCCAGGACAGGCTGGGTGGCTACACCTTC	CASSQDRLGGYTF
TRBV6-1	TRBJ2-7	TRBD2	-	TGTGCCAGCAGTGACCAGACTAGCGGGGGTGGTGAGCAGTACTTC	CASSDQTSGGGEQYF
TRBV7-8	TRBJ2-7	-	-	TGTGCCAGCAGCTTAAGTCAGGGTTCCTACGAGCAGTACTTC	CASSLSQGSYEQYF
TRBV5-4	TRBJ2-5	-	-	TGTGCCAGCCACCCATCCGCCGGGTCCCAAGAGACCCAGTACTTC	CASHPSAGSQETQYF
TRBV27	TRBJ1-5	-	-	TGTGCCAGCAGTTTATCAGGAGGAGGGCCCCAGCATTTT	CASSLSGGGPQHF
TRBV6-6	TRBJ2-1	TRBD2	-	TGTGCCAGCACCGTAAGGACATCGGGACTAGCGGAGGAGTTCTTC	CASTVRTSGLAEEFF
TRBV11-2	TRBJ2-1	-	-	TGTGCCAGCAGAATTGGACAGACTAGCTCCTACAATGAGCAGTTCTTC	CASRIGQTSSYNEQFF
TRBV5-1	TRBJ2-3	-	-	TGCGCCAGCAGCACCAGGGTTCGGGGCACAGATACGCAGTATTTT	CASSTRVRGTDTQYF
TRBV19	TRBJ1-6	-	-	TGTGCCAGTGCCCTTTCAAGCTCCTATAATTCACCCCTCCACTTT	CASALSSSYNSPLHF
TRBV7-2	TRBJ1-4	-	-	TGTGCCAGCAGTTTTACGAGTGGTGAAAAACTGTTTTTT	CASSFTSGEKLFF
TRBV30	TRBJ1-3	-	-	TGTGCTTGGGGGGGTTCAAACACCATATATTTT	CAWGGSNTIYF
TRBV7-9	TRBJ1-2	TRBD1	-	TGTGCCAGCAGCGAAGACAGGGGCTATAACTATGGCTACACCTTC	CASSEDRGYNYGYTF
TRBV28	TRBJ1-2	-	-	TGTGCCAGCAGTTTGAGAGACTGGACGATAAACTATGGCTACACCTTC	CASSLRDWTINYGYTF
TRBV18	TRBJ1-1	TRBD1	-	TGTGCCAGCTCACCGGGACAGGGAATCACTGAAGCTTTCTTT	CASSPGQGITEAFF
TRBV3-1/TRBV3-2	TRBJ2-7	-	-	TGTGCCAGCAGGGGGCTCGACGAGCAGTACTTC	CASRGLDEQYF
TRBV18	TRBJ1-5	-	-	TGTGCCAGCTCATTAACTGGGGGGGCGAAGGGCAATCAGCCCCAGCATTTT	CASSLTGGAKGNQPQHF
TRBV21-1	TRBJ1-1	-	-	TGTGCCAGAAAACCGAAGGGCGTGGGCACTGAAGCTTTCTTT	CARKPKGVGTEAFF
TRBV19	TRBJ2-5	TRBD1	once	TGTGCCAGTAGTACGGGGACAGGAAGGGAGACCCAGTACTTC	CASSTGTGRETQYF
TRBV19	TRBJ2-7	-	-	TGTGCCAGTAGTATAGGGGCAGATTCGGGAGAGCAGTACTTC	CASSIGADSGEQYF
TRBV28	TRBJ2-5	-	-	TGTGCCAGCAGTCCCTCGGGCCTCCAAGAGACCCAGTACTTC	CASSPSGLQETQYF
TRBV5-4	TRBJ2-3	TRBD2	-	TGTGCCAGCAGCTCCCCCCCCCGGGGAGGGAGGACGGCTAGCACAGATACGCAGTATTTT	CASSSPPRGGRTASTDTQYF
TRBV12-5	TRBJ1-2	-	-	TGTGCTAGTGGTTTGGTACTTACCCGCCAAGGGAACTATGGCTACACCTTC	CASGLVLTRQGNYGYTF
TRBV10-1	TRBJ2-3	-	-	TGCGCCAGCAGTGAGGGGGTCAACACAGATACGCAGTATTTT	CASSEGVNTDTQYF
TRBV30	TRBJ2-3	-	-	TGTGCCTGGAGGGCTAGCACAGATACGCAGTATTTT	CAWRASTDTQYF
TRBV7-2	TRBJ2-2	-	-	TGTGCCAGCAGCTTAGTTTTAGCCGGGGAGCTGTTTTTT	CASSLVLAGELFF
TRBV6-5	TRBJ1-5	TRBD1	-	TGTGCCAGCAGTTGGACAGGGGTAATTATAAGTCAGCCCCAGCATTTT	CASSWTGVIISQPQHF
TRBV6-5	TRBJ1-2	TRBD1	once	TGTGCCAGCAGTACAGGGGTAACTAACTATGGCTACACCTTC	CASSTGVTNYGYTF
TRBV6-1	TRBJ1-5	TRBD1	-	TGTGCCAGCAGTGGAGGGACAGGGGATTTGGGTCAGCCCCAGCATTTT	CASSGGTGDLGQPQHF
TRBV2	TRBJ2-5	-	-	TGTGCCAGCAGGGCCTATCGCGGGGTAAGGGAAGAGACCCAGTACTTC	CASRAYRGVREETQYF
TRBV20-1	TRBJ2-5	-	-	TGCAGTGCTAGTGACCAGGTAGCGGAGACCCAGTACTTC	CSASDQVAETQYF
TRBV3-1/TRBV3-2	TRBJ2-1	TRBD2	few	TGTGCCAGCAGCCAAGGTATCGGGACTAGCGATCAGTTCTTC	CASSQGIGTSDQFF
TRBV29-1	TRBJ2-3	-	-	TGCAGCGTTCCGGGCCCGGCGGGGACAGATACGCAGTATTTT	CSVPGPAGTDTQYF
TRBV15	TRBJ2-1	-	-	TGTGCCACCAGCAGAGCCCGGGACCCAGAGTATGAGCAGTTCTTC	CATSRARDPEYEQFF